This TCR beta chain was retrieved from a study of T cells after yellow fever vaccination. Study-level points and caveats: On re-exposure, the response was weaker but peaked faster, at day 5 versus 15.

The CDR3 runs 15 residues. Trimming left V 3 bases short and J 3 bases short, with 15 bases between. The germline V gene has CDR1 LGHNA and CDR2 YNFKEQ. Ten or more counts support this clonotype. Antigen: not known. A single record per CDR3 protein comes from TCRdb applying MiXCR to the 5' RACE reads. This table has about 320,000 distinct CDR3 sequences, over 3.5% appearing once. The TCR originated in a man younger than 35 who received the YFV17D yellow fever vaccine. The J gene is TRBJ2-7, the V gene TRBV4-2, with TRBD1 as a possible D gene (6 bases). The material was PBMCs, obtained 15 days after the yellow fever booster vaccination. CDR3 bases: TGTGCCAGCAGCCACCCCGCGACAGGAGTCTACGAGCAGTACTTC. Amino acid sequence: CASSHPATGVYEQYF.